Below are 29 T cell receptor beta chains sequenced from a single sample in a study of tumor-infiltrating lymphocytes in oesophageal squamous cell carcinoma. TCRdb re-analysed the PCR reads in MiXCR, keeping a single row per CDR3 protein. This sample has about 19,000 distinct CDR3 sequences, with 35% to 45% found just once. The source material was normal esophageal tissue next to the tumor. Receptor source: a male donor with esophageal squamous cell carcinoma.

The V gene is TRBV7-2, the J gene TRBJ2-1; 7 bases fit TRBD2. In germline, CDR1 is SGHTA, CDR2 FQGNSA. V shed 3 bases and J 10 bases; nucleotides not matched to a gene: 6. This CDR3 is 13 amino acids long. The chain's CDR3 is CASSLAGVPEQFF. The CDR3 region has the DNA TGTGCCAGCAGCTTGGCGGGGGTCCCCGAGCAGTTCTTC.

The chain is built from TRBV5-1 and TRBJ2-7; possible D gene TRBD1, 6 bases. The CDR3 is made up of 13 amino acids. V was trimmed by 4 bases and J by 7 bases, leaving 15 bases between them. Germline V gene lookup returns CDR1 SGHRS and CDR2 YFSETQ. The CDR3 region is CASSLRTDNEQYF. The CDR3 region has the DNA TGCGCCAGCAGCCTAAGGACAGACAATGAGCAGTACTTC.

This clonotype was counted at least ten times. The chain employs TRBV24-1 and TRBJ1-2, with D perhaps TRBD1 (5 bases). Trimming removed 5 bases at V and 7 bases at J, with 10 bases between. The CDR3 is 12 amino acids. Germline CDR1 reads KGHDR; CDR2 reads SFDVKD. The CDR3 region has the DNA TGTGCCACCAGTGGGGACGGACCTGGCTACACCTTC. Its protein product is CATSGDGPGYTF.

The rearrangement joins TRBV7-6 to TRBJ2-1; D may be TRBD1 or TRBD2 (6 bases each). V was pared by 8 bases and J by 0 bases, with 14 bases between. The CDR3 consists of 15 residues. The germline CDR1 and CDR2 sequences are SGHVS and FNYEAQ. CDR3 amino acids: CASGKGGSSYNEQFF. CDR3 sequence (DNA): TGTGCCAGCGGTAAAGGGGGGAGCTCCTACAATGAGCAGTTCTTC.

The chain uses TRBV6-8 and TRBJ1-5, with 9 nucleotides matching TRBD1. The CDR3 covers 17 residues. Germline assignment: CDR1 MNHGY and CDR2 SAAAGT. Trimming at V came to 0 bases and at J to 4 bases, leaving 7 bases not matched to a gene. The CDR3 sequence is CASSYSIPGTGNQPQHF. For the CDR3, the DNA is TGTGCCAGCAGTTACTCGATCCCCGGGACAGGGAATCAGCCCCAGCATTTT.

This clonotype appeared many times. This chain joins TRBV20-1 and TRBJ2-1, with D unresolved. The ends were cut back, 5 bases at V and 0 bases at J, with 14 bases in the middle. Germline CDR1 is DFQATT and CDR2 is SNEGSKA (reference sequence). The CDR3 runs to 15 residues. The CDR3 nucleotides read TGCAGTGCTCTGAGACTGTGGAGCTCCTACAATGAGCAGTTCTTC. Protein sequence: CSALRLWSSYNEQFF.

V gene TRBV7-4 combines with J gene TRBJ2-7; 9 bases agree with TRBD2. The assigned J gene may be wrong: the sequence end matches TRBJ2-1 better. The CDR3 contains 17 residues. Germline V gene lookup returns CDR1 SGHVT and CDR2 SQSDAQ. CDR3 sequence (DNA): TGTGCCAGCAGCCCTAGGGGTAGCGGGAGATCAGACAATGAGCAGTTCTTC. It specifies CASSPRGSGRSDNEQFF.

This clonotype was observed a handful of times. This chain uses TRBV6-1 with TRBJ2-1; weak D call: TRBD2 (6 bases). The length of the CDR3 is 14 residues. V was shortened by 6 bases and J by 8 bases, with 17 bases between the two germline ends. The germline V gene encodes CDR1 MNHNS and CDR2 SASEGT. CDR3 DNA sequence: TGTGCCAGCAGCGATCGAGAAGCGGGTGATGAGCAGTTCTTC. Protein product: CASSDREAGDEQFF.

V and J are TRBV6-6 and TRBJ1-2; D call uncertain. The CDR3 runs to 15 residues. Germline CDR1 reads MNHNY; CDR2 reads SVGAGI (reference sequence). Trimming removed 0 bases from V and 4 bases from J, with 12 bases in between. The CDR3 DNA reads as TGTGCCAGCAGTTACTCGTCCAAGGGAACCTATGGCTACACCTTC. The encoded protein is CASSYSSKGTYGYTF.

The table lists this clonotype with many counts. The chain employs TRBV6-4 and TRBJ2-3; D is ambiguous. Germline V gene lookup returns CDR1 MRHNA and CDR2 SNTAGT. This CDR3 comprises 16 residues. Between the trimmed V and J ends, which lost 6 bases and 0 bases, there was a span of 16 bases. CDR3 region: CASSPFGADSTDTQYF. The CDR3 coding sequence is TGTGCCAGCAGCCCCTTTGGCGCCGATAGCACAGATACGCAGTATTTT.

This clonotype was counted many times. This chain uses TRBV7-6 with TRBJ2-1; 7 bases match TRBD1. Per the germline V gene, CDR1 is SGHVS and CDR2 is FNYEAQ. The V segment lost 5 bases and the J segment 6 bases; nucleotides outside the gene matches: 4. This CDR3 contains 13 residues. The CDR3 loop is CASSQGDLNEQFF. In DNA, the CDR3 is TGTGCCAGCAGCCAGGGGGACCTCAATGAGCAGTTCTTC.

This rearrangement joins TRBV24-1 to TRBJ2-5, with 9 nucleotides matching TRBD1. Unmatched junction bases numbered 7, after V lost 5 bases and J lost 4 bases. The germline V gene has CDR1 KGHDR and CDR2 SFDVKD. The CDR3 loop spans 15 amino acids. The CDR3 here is CATSATGGGGETQYF. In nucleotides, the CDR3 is TGTGCCACCAGTGCCACAGGGGGCGGTGGAGAGACCCAGTACTTC.

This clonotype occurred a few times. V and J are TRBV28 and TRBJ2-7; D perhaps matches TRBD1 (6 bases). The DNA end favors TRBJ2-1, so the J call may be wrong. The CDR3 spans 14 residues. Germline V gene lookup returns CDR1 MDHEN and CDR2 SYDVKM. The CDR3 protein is CASRARGAYNEQFF. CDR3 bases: TGTGCCAGCAGAGCCAGGGGTGCCTACAATGAGCAGTTCTTC.

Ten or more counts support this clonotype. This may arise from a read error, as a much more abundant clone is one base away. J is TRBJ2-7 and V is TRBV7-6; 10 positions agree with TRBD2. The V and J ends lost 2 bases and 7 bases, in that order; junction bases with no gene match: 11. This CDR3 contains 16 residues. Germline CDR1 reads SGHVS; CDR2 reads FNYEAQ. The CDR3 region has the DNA TGTGCCAGCAGCTTATCTAGCGGGAGTTCCCACAATGAGCAGTACTTC. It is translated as CASSLSSGSSHNEQYF.

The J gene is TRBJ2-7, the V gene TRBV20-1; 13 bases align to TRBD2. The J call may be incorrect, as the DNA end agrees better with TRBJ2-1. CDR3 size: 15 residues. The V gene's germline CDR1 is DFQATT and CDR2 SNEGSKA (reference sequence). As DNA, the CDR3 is TGCAGTGCTACCTCAGGACTAGCGGGAGAGGACGAGCAGTTCTTC. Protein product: CSATSGLAGEDEQFF.

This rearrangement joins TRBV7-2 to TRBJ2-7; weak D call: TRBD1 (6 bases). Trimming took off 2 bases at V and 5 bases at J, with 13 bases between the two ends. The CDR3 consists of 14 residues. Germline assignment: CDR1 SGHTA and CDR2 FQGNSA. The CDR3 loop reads CASSLRTGWDEQYF. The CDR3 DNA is TGTGCCAGCAGCTTAAGAACAGGGTGGGACGAGCAGTACTTC.

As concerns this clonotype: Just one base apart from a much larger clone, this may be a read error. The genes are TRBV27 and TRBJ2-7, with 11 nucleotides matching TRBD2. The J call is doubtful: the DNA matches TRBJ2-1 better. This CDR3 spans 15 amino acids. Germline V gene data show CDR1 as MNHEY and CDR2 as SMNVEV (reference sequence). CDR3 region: CASRRTSGGPYEQFF. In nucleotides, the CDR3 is TGTGCCAGCAGGCGTACTAGCGGGGGACCCTACGAGCAGTTCTTC.

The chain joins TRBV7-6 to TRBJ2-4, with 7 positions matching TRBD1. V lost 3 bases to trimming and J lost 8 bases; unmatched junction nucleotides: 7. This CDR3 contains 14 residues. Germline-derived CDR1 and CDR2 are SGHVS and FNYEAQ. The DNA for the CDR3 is TGTGCCAGCAGCTTGACAACAGGGGCAGACATTCAGTACTTC. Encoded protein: CASSLTTGADIQYF.

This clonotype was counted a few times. CDR3 sequence reads: CASSLRDGGETQYF. The CDR3 DNA is TGTGCCAGCAGCTTGAGGGACGGCGGAGAGACCCAGTACTTC. The V gene is TRBV7-6, the J gene TRBJ2-5, with D perhaps being TRBD1 or TRBD2 (5 bases each). Germline V gene sequence: CDR1 SGHVS, CDR2 FNYEAQ. The V end lost 3 bases, the J end lost 4 bases, and 12 bases lay between the germline ends. The CDR3 extends over 14 amino acids.

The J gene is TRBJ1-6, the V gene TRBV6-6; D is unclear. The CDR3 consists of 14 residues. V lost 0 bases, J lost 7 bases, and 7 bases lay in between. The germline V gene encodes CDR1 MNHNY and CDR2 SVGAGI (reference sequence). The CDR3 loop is CASSYSTANSPLHF. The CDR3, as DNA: TGTGCCAGCAGTTACTCGACGGCGAATTCACCCCTCCACTTT.

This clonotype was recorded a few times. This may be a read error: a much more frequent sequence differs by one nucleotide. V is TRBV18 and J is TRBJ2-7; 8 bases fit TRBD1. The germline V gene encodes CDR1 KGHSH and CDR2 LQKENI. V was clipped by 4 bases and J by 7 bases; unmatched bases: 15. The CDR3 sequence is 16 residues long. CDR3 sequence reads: CASSQTGVSSYNEQYF. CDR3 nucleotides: TGTGCCAGCTCACAGACAGGGGTGAGCTCCTACAATGAGCAGTACTTC.

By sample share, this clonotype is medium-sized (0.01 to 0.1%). The CDR3 nucleotides read TGTGCCAGCAGTTACTCGCAACCCGGACGCTACAATGAGCAGTTCTTC. It encodes CASSYSQPGRYNEQFF. The gene calls are TRBV6-6 and TRBJ2-1; the D is unclear. Trimming left V 0 bases short and J 3 bases short, with 12 bases between. The germline gives CDR1 MNHNY, CDR2 SVGAGI (reference sequence). This CDR3 contains 16 residues.

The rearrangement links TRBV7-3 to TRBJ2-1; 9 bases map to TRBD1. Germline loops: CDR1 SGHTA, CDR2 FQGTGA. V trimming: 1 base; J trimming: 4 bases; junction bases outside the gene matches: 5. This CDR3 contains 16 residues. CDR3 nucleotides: TGTGCCAGCAGCTTAATAGGTGGACAGGGGTACAATGAGCAGTTCTTC. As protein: CASSLIGGQGYNEQFF.

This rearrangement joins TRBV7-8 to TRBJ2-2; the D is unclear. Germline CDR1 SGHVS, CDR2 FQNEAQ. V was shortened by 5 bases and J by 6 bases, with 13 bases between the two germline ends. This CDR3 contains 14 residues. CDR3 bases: TGTGCCAGCAGCCCCCAGGTTGGGGCCGGGGAGCTGTTTTTT. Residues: CASSPQVGAGELFF.

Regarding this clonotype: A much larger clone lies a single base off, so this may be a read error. DNA for the CDR3: TGCGCCAGCAGCTTGGCGGGGGACAATGAGCAGTACTTC. Amino acid sequence: CASSLAGDNEQYF. The V and J genes are TRBV5-1 and TRBJ2-5; the D gene could be TRBD1 or TRBD2 (6 bases each). Germline CDR1 SGHRS, CDR2 YFSETQ. The CDR3 extends over 13 amino acids. V lost 0 bases to trimming and J lost 11 bases, with 14 bases between them. Full variable domain (outside the CDR3, taken from reference TRBV5-1 and TRBJ2-5): KAGVTQTPRYLIKTRGQQVTLSCSPISGHRSVSWYQQTPGQGLQFLFEYFSETQRNKGNFPGRFSGRQFSNSRSEMNVSTLELGDSALYLCASSLAGDNEQYFGPGTRLLVL.

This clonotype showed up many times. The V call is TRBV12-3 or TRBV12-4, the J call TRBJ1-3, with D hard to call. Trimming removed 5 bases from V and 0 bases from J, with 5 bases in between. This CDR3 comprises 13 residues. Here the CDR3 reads CASSLLSGNTIYF. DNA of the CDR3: TGTGCCAGCAGTCTTCTCTCTGGAAACACCATATATTTT.

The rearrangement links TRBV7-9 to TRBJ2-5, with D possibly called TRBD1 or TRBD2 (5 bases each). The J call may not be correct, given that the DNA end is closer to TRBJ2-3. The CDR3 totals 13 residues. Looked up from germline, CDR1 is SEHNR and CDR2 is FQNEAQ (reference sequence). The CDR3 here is CASSFGTTDTQYF. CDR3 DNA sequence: TGTGCCAGCAGCTTCGGGACCACAGATACGCAGTATTTT.

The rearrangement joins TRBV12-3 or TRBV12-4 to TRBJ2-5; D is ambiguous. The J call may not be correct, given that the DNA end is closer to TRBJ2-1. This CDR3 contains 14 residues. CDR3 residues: CASRSRDGYNEQFF. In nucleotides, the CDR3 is TGTGCCAGCAGATCTCGCGACGGTTACAATGAGCAGTTCTTC.

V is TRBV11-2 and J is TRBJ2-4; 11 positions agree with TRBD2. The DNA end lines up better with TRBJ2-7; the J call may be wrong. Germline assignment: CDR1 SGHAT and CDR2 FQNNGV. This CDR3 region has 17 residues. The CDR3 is CASSRWATSGAEYEQYF. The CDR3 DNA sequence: TGTGCCAGCAGCCGCTGGGCGACTAGCGGGGCCGAGTACGAGCAGTACTTC.